These 29 T cell receptor beta chains were all obtained from the same sample, sequenced in a study of cytomegalovirus exposure and HLA in healthy donors. The PCR employed 60 Vbeta primers together with 13 Jbeta primers. Sequenced by immunoSEQ multiplex PCR; TCRdb stores in-frame clones only, minus some. This sample lists tens of thousands of clones; its ten largest clones have about a sixth. Sequences were obtained from PBMCs. The source is a male donor in good health and CMV-seronegative.

This chain connects TRBV27 to TRBJ1-2; 10 bases line up with TRBD1. The CDR3 has 12 amino acids. From germline, CDR1 is MNHEY and CDR2 SMNVEV (reference sequence). Trimming at V came to 10 bases and at J to 5 bases, leaving 4 bases not matched to a gene. For the CDR3, the DNA is TGTGCCATCAGGACAGGGGGGTATGGCTACACCTTC. It yields the protein CAIRTGGYGYTF.

This chain connects TRBV18 to TRBJ2-7; a weak D match, TRBD2 (6 bases). Trimming removed 2 bases at V and 5 bases at J, with 10 bases between. The CDR3 length is 13 residues. Germline V gene sequence: CDR1 KGHSH, CDR2 LQKENI. This CDR3 is CASSPAGGNEQYF. The CDR3 DNA follows: TGTGCCAGCTCACCAGCAGGAGGGAACGAGCAGTACTTC.

The chain employs TRBV5-6 and TRBJ1-1; no firm D call. This CDR3 is built from 14 residues. V was shortened by 3 bases and J by 1 base, with 10 bases between the two germline ends. The germline CDR1 and CDR2 sequences are SGHDT and YYEEEE. CDR3 region: CASSWLTQNTEAFF. The CDR3 region has the DNA TGTGCCAGCAGCTGGCTGACACAGAACACTGAAGCTTTCTTT.

The chain combines TRBV7-8 with TRBJ2-7; D gene ambiguous. Trimming shortened V by 3 bases and J by 3 bases, and 12 bases separated the two germline ends. The V gene's germline CDR1 is SGHVS and CDR2 FQNEAQ. The CDR3 totals 14 residues. CDR3 bases: TGTGCCAGCAGCTTTGGCAGGTTTGGCTACGAGCAGTACTTC. Residues: CASSFGRFGYEQYF.

The rearrangement joins TRBV7-2 to TRBJ1-5; D is unresolved. With 3 bases removed from V and 5 bases from J, the gap between germline ends came to 14 bases. There are 15 residues in the CDR3. The germline V gene has CDR1 SGHTA and CDR2 FQGNSA. CDR3 bases: TGTGCCAGCAGCTTCAAGGGAGGAGATGATCAGCCCCAGCATTTT. Its protein product is CASSFKGGDDQPQHF.

The chain uses TRBV6-1 and TRBJ1-5, with 7 positions matching TRBD1. Germline V gene lookup returns CDR1 MNHNS and CDR2 SASEGT. There are 14 residues in the CDR3. With 4 bases clipped from V and 3 bases from J, the junction kept 3 bases outside the gene matches. This chain's CDR3 is CASSVEGANQPQHF. CDR3 DNA sequence: TGTGCCAGCAGTGTAGAGGGGGCCAATCAGCCCCAGCATTTT.

The chain carries TRBV4-1 and TRBJ2-5; maybe TRBD1 (6 bases). The CDR3 loop spans 17 amino acids. Trimming shortened V by 4 bases and J by 2 bases, and 20 bases separated the two germline ends. Germline V CDR1 and CDR2: MGHRA, YSYEKL. CDR3 in amino acids: CASSPRPLVDRQETQYF. The CDR3 bases are TGCGCCAGCAGCCCCAGGCCCCTCGTGGACAGACAAGAGACCCAGTACTTC.

In regard to this clone: Other DNA sequences in the same sample also yield this CDR3. This chain uses TRBV7-2 with TRBJ1-2; 7 bases are shared with TRBD1. The CDR3 has 15 amino acids. Trimming removed 5 bases from V and 0 bases from J; junction bases left unmatched: 6. CDR1 is SGHTA and CDR2 is FQGNSA in the germline V gene. The CDR3 here is CASSEWDSTNYGYTF. The CDR3 DNA follows: TGTGCCAGCAGCGAATGGGACAGCACTAACTATGGCTACACCTTC.

This chain uses TRBV27 with TRBJ1-2, with TRBD1 as a possible D gene (5 bases). There are 13 residues in the CDR3. Trimming removed 3 bases from V and 8 bases from J, with 13 bases in between. CDR1 is MNHEY, CDR2 SMNVEV, per germline (reference sequence). The chain's CDR3 is CASSFGREDGYTF. CDR3 sequence (DNA): TGTGCCAGCAGTTTCGGCAGGGAAGACGGCTACACCTTC.

The V gene is TRBV4-2, the J gene TRBJ1-6; 7 bases match TRBD1. There are 16 residues in the CDR3. V trimming: 3 bases; J trimming: 10 bases; junction bases outside the gene matches: 12. The germline V gene has CDR1 LGHNA and CDR2 YNFKEQ. The CDR3 DNA is TGTGCCAGCAGCCAGCACGACAGGGTTAAAGGGTCACCCCTCCACTTT. This gives the protein CASSQHDRVKGSPLHF.

This chain joins TRBV5-1 and TRBJ1-1, with 9 positions matching TRBD1. V was clipped by 1 base and J by 3 bases; unmatched bases: 4. Germline CDR1 reads SGHRS; CDR2 reads YFSETQ. CDR3 length equals 15 residues. CDR3 loop: CASSLQGQGDTEAFF. The CDR3 DNA follows: TGCGCCAGCAGCTTGCAGGGACAGGGAGACACTGAAGCTTTCTTT.

The J gene is TRBJ1-1, the V gene TRBV2; D is uncertain. CDR1 is SNHLY, CDR2 FYNNEI, per germline. V shed 7 bases and J shed 4 bases, with 10 bases lying between them. The CDR3 has 12 amino acids. The CDR3 DNA reads as TGTGCCAGCATTCGCGGATCCACTGAAGCTTTCTTT. It yields the protein CASIRGSTEAFF.

Regarding this clone: The junction differs from germline at one of its ends, possibly a read error. The chain is built from TRBV11-2 and TRBJ1-3; D is perhaps TRBD1 (6 bases). Germline-derived CDR1 and CDR2 are SGHAT and FQNNGV. CDR3 length: 11 residues. The CDR3, as DNA: TGTGCCAGCAGCTTAGGAAACAGGGCGGATTTT. Translation: CASSLGNRADF.

The chain has TRBV27 and TRBJ2-7; the D gene is possibly TRBD1 (5 bases). The CDR3 runs to 14 residues. Per the germline V gene, CDR1 is MNHEY and CDR2 is SMNVEV (reference sequence). V lost 4 bases to trimming and J lost 6 bases, with 16 bases between them. The DNA for the CDR3 is TGTGCCAGCAGTTCCCCCGACAAGGGGATCGAGCAGTACTTC. Protein: CASSSPDKGIEQYF.

The chain is built from TRBV10-1 and TRBJ2-3; possibly TRBD2 for D (6 bases). The CDR3 is made up of 16 amino acids. With 2 bases removed from V and 3 bases from J, the gap between germline ends came to 15 bases. Germline lookup yields CDR1 WNHNN and CDR2 SYGVQD (reference sequence). The CDR3 bases are TGCGCCAGCAGTGAGCGGCTGGGGGGAAGGACAGATACGCAGTATTTT. It is translated as CASSERLGGRTDTQYF.

J is TRBJ2-2 and V is TRBV5-1; D is undetermined. In germline, CDR1 is SGHRS, CDR2 YFSETQ. With 5 bases removed from V and 5 bases from J, the gap between germline ends came to 4 bases. This CDR3 has 11 residues. The CDR3 protein is CASSNTGELFF. In nucleotides, the CDR3 is TGCGCCAGCAGTAATACCGGGGAGCTGTTTTTT.

The chain couples TRBV4-1 to TRBJ2-7, with D unresolved. Trimming took 0 bases from V and 7 from J, leaving 10 bases between them. CDR1 and CDR2 (germline): MGHRA, YSYEKL. The CDR3 is 13 amino acids. Here the CDR3 DNA reads TGCGCCAGCAGCCAAGAGTACCGCGTTGAGCAGTACTTC. This codes for CASSQEYRVEQYF.

This chain links TRBV14 with TRBJ2-7, with TRBD1 as a possible D gene (6 bases). Trimming took off 1 base at V and 3 bases at J, with 13 bases between the two ends. The CDR3 spans 15 residues. Germline CDR1 SGHDN, CDR2 FVKESK. DNA for the CDR3: TGTGCCAGCAGCCAAGGAGGGCAACAGGGCTACGAGCAGTACTTC. Translating it yields CASSQGGQQGYEQYF.

The V and J genes are TRBV6-5 and TRBJ1-1, with D perhaps TRBD1 (6 bases). The germline V gene has CDR1 MNHEY and CDR2 SVGAGI. V lost 5 bases to trimming and J lost 6 bases, with 19 bases between them. The CDR3 contains 15 residues. CDR3 region: CASSTAVGGAAEAFF. CDR3 nucleotides: TGTGCCAGCAGTACCGCAGTAGGGGGGGCGGCTGAAGCTTTCTTT.

The chain carries TRBV30 and TRBJ1-2, with a possible D match to TRBD1 (5 bases). V lost 3 bases and J lost 2, with 19 bases in between. Germline V lookup: CDR1 GTSNPN, CDR2 SVGIG (reference sequence). The CDR3 is made up of 16 amino acids. For the CDR3, the DNA is TGTGCCTGGAGATCCGGGACCGGGGGAGGCAACTATGGCTACACCTTC. Translation gives CAWRSGTGGGNYGYTF.

The chain carries TRBV6-5 and TRBJ2-7; TRBD2 matches 11 bases. The V and J ends lost 5 bases and 2 bases, in that order; junction bases with no gene match: 5. CDR1 is MNHEY, CDR2 SVGAGI, per germline. The CDR3 extends over 15 amino acids. The chain's CDR3 is CASSLSGGGPYEQYF. The CDR3 coding sequence is TGTGCCAGCAGTCTTAGCGGGGGGGGCCCCTACGAGCAGTACTTC.

The chain combines TRBV11-3 with TRBJ2-5; 9 nucleotides agree with TRBD2. J was trimmed by 4 bases and V by 5 bases; bases with no gene match: 8. Germline CDR1 reads SGHNT; CDR2 reads YENEEA. The CDR3 is made up of 15 amino acids. CDR3 coding DNA: TGTGCCAGCAGCCTCGGCGGGGGGGAAGGAGAGACCCAGTACTTC. Translation gives CASSLGGGEGETQYF.

V usage is TRBV7-9 and J usage is TRBJ2-3; 13 bases fit TRBD2. Unmatched junction bases numbered 11, after V lost 5 bases and J lost 3 bases. CDR3 length: 18 residues. Germline V gene data show CDR1 as SEHNR and CDR2 as FQNEAQ (reference sequence). The CDR3 region is CASSLGTSGARKTDTQYF. DNA for the CDR3: TGTGCCAGCAGCCTCGGGACTAGCGGGGCCCGGAAGACAGATACGCAGTATTTT. The full variable domain, rest sourced from reference TRBV7-9 and TRBJ2-3, is DTGVSQNPRHKITKRGQNVTFRCDPISEHNRLYWYRQTLGQGPEFLTYFQNEAQLEKSRLLSDRFSAERPKGSFSTLEIQRTEQGDSAMYLCASSLGTSGARKTDTQYFGPGTRLTVL.

The rearrangement joins TRBV7-2 to TRBJ2-3, with D tentatively TRBD2 (5 bases). CDR3 length equals 14 residues. Deletions cut 5 bases from V and 4 bases from J, with 13 bases between. Germline values: CDR1 SGHTA, CDR2 FQGNSA. The CDR3 bases are TGTGCCAGCAGCGGAGGTTTCGGTCCAGATACGCAGTATTTT. Translating gives CASSGGFGPDTQYF.

This rearrangement joins TRBV6-5 to TRBJ1-4, with D tentatively TRBD1 (6 bases). Germline CDR1 MNHEY, CDR2 SVGAGI. This CDR3 region has 14 residues. The ends were cut back, 6 bases at V and 6 bases at J, with 14 bases in the middle. The CDR3 DNA reads TGTGCCAGCAGGGGACAAATTCTGGATGAAAAACTGTTTTTT. Residues: CASRGQILDEKLFF.

In DNA form, the CDR3 reads TGTGCCAGCAGTTCTAATCAGCCCCAGCATTTT. Translation: CASSSNQPQHF. This chain joins TRBV2 and TRBJ1-5; D remains unclear. V was pared by 5 bases and J by 4 bases, with 3 bases between. Germline assignment: CDR1 SNHLY and CDR2 FYNNEI. CDR3 length: 11 residues.

The rearrangement links TRBV11-2 to TRBJ2-2; 8 bases align to TRBD1. The junction had 13 bases not matched to a gene; V was cut back by 5 bases and J by 8 bases. The CDR3 runs to 16 residues. Germline assignment: CDR1 SGHAT and CDR2 FQNNGV. CDR3 sequence reads: CASSHFGQGEVGELFF. The CDR3 DNA reads TGTGCCAGCAGCCATTTCGGACAGGGAGAGGTTGGGGAGCTGTTTTTT.

J is TRBJ1-5 and V is TRBV6-1; weak D call: TRBD1 (6 bases). V was cut by 6 bases and J by 11 bases, with 23 bases left in between. This CDR3 region has 15 residues. Germline V gene sequence: CDR1 MNHNS, CDR2 SASEGT. The CDR3 spells CASREVQGGLLAQHF. CDR3 DNA sequence: TGTGCCAGCAGGGAGGTACAGGGAGGGTTATTAGCCCAGCATTTT.

The genes are TRBV6-1 and TRBJ2-2; tentatively, D is TRBD2 (6 bases). Germline V gene sequence: CDR1 MNHNS, CDR2 SASEGT. This CDR3 region has 15 residues. V was trimmed by 7 bases and J by 1 base, leaving 13 bases between them. The DNA of the CDR3 is TGTGCCAGCAACCGGGGGAAGGTGAACACCGGGGAGCTGTTTTTT. As protein: CASNRGKVNTGELFF.